This paragraph reports one T cell receptor (beta chain). Its antigen is still unknown. Researchers made TCR beta libraries by using iRepertoire HTBI primers and running Arm-PCR on CDR3 regions. TCRdb used MiXCR to reprocess the multiplex PCR reads, holding one entry per CDR3 protein. The sample lists 400,000 to 500,000 distinct CDR3 sequences, 14% seen once, with over 15% in the top ten. This sample is drawn from a study of regulatory T cells in long-lasting Graves disease. General observations from the study: Preferential use of TRBV28, TRBJ1-2 and TRBJ2-5 was seen in persistent disease.

Regarding time point: newly diagnosed GD, antithyroid drugs for less than 3 months. RNA isolated from PBMCs was used to make the TCR library. The CDR3 spans 15 residues. From germline, CDR1 is MNHEY and CDR2 SMNVEV (reference sequence). The J segment lost 3 bases and the V segment lost 7 bases, leaving 2 bases of the junction unmatched. A further study also used this sample, focusing on T cells in Graves' hyperthyroidism and ophthalmopathy. From that paper: HTBI primers were the set used in a first-round RT-PCR of the TCR CDR3.

The material sequenced was peripheral blood mononuclear cells (PBMCs), taken at new diagnosis, from a patient treated with antithyroid drugs. This clonotype originated in a woman aged 45-65 years with Graves disease. The rearrangement links TRBV27 to TRBJ2-5; 16 bases fit TRBD2. CDR3 loop: CASKGLAGGEETQYF. The CDR3 coding sequence is TGTGCCAGCAAGGGACTAGCGGGAGGGGAAGAGACCCAGTACTTC.